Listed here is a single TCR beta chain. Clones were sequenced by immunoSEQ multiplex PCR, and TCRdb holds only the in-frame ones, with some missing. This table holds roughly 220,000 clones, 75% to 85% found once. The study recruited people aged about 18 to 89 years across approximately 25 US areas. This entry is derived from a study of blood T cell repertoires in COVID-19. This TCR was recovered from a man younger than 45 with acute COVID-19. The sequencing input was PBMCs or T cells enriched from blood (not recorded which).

CDR3 protein: CSTREGFRDTQYF. The CDR3 DNA reads TGCAGCACCCGGGAGGGGTTTCGAGATACGCAGTATTTT. The chain is built from TRBV29-1 and TRBJ2-3; 8 bases fit TRBD2. Germline V gives CDR1 SQVTM, CDR2 ANQGSEA. The CDR3 length is 13 residues. Trimming at V came to 8 bases and at J to 5 bases, leaving 9 bases not matched to a gene.